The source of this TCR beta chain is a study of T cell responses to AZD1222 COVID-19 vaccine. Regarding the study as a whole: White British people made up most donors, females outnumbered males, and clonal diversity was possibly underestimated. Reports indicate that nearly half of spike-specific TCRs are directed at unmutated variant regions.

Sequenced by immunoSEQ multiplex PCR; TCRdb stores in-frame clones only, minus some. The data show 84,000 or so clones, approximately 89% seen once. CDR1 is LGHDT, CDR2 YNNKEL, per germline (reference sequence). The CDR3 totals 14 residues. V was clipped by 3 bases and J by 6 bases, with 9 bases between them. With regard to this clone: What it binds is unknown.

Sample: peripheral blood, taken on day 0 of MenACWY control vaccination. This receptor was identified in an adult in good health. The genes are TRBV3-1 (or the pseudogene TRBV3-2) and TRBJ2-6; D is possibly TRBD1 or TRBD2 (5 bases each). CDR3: CASSQTGTANVLTF. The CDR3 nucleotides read TGTGCCAGCAGCCAGACCGGGACGGCCAACGTCCTGACTTTC.